The T cell receptor beta chain under discussion was sequenced for a study of CD8 T cells in Susac syndrome. Random hexamers served to reverse transcribe about 0.45 to 1 ug RNA. TCRdb re-called the immunoSEQ multiplex PCR reads through MiXCR, storing one row per CDR3 protein. The data contain around 110,000 distinct CDR3 sequences, over 90% of them seen just once; the ten biggest clones take up approximately 0.15%. This CDR3 spans 15 amino acids. Per germline, CDR1 MNHEY and CDR2 SVGAGI. V was shortened by 0 bases and J by 1 base, with 10 bases between the two germline ends. Isolation of CD8+ and CD4+ T cells was performed negatively, whereas enrichment of TEMRA cells was done by FACS.

The chain has TRBV6-5 and TRBJ2-7, with a weak D call TRBD1 (6 bases). The origin of this receptor is a human donor with Susac syndrome. The sequencing input was CD4+ T cells from PBMCs. The CDR3 DNA sequence: TGTGCCAGCAGTTACTCGCCCAGGGGATCCTACGAGCAGTACTTC. Encoded protein: CASSYSPRGSYEQYF.